This T cell receptor beta chain was recorded in a study of OX40 agonist ivuxolimab in advanced cancers. V was pared by 6 bases and J by 11 bases, with 10 bases of the junction left unmatched. The CDR3 has 13 residues. Germline lookup yields CDR1 MDHEN and CDR2 SYDVKM. Remarks on this clone: Its antigen is undetermined.

Profiling relied on immunoSEQ multiplex PCR, and the TCRdb table lists in-frame clones only, not all of them. The sample has some 32,000 clones, less than 90% seen once. The study sampled blood at baseline, cycle 4 day 1, and cycle 7 day 1. Overall study results and limits: Among the least clonally expanded were partial responders at 0.1-3.0 mg/kg. Dosing at 0.1 to 3.0 mg/kg was accompanied by clonal expansion of CD4+ and CD8+ blood T cells by week 6.

The chain has TRBV28 and TRBJ1-2; TRBD1 matches 9 bases. The sequence derives from an adult with an advanced solid tumor such as melanoma, head and neck, liver or kidney cancer. The sample in question was CD4+ or CD8+ T cells sorted from blood, obtained in a trial of the OX40 agonist ivuxolimab. The CDR3 coding sequence is TGTGCCAGCAGGGAACAGGGGGCAGGTTGGTACACCTTC. It yields the protein CASREQGAGWYTF.